This TCR beta chain was identified during a study of identical twins. In TCRdb, the 5' RACE reads were re-called with MiXCR into one record per CDR3 protein. This table has 1.5 million or so distinct CDR3 sequences, roughly a third appearing once. Germline V lookup: CDR1 ENHRY, CDR2 SYGVKD. The CDR3 length is 13 residues. The chain employs TRBV10-3 and TRBJ2-1; D is perhaps TRBD2 (7 bases). The DNA end lines up better with TRBJ2-7; the J call may be wrong. This clonotype was sampled from a newborn girl in good health. Sequenced: cord blood. CDR3 in amino acids: CAIGGGSYNEQYF. In DNA form, the CDR3 reads TGTGCCATCGGGGGGGGCTCCTACAATGAGCAGTACTTC.